Below, 16 T cell receptor beta chains from the same sample are listed, as sequenced in a study of shared clonotypes between healthy human individuals. Repertoires were generated with immunoSEQ multiplex PCR, while TCRdb's copy carries only in-frame clones and drops some. Found here are more than 1,200,000 clones, approximately 98.5% of them singletons; the top ten hold over 0.3%. Specimen: naive CD4+ T cells sorted from blood. Regarding subset: CD45RA+ positively selected. Every receptor here comes from a man in his thirties or forties in good health.

The V gene is TRBV28, the J gene TRBJ2-1; 11 bases line up with TRBD2. The V gene end was trimmed by 6 bases and the J gene end by 6 bases; junction bases not matched to a gene: 7. The germline CDR1 and CDR2 sequences are MDHEN and SYDVKM. This CDR3 is 15 amino acids long. CDR3 protein: CASSLGTSGGNEQFF. For the CDR3, the DNA is TGTGCCAGCAGCCTCGGGACTAGCGGCGGCAATGAGCAGTTCTTC.

The J gene is TRBJ2-2, the V gene TRBV4-1; 8 bases agree with TRBD2. This CDR3 region has 17 residues. The ends lost 0 bases at V and 7 bases at J; junction bases unmatched: 10. Germline V gene sequence: CDR1 MGHRA, CDR2 YSYEKL. CDR3 region: CASSQELSGRVSGELFF. The CDR3 DNA is TGCGCCAGCAGCCAAGAACTGAGCGGGAGAGTAAGCGGGGAGCTGTTTTTT.

The chain links TRBV11-3 to TRBJ2-1; 9 bases are a match to TRBD2. This CDR3 contains 15 residues. With V trimmed by 6 bases and J by 7 bases, 10 bases remained unmatched. CDR1 and CDR2 from the germline V gene are SGHNT and YENEEA. CDR3 protein: CASSKGSGSGNEQFF. In nucleotides, the CDR3 is TGTGCCAGCAGTAAAGGTAGCGGGAGTGGTAATGAGCAGTTCTTC.

Written as DNA, the CDR3 is TGCAGCGTTGGCCTGCTACGGGCAGATACGCAGTATTTT. Amino acids: CSVGLLRADTQYF. The chain has TRBV29-1 and TRBJ2-3; D remains unclear. Germline V gene sequence: CDR1 SQVTM, CDR2 ANQGSEA. There are 13 residues in the CDR3. Trimming left V 4 bases short and J 4 bases short, with 12 bases between.

The gene calls are TRBV6-1 and TRBJ2-3, with D perhaps matching TRBD1 or TRBD2 (5 bases each). V dropped 8 bases and J dropped 0 bases, with 12 bases sitting between them. CDR3 length: 14 amino acids. Germline CDR1 MNHNS, CDR2 SASEGT. CDR3 sequence: CASWDGASTDTQYF. The CDR3 coding sequence is TGTGCCAGCTGGGACGGGGCGAGCACAGATACGCAGTATTTT.

The rearrangement uses TRBV15 and TRBJ2-5; TRBD1 matches 10 bases. Per germline, CDR1 LNHNV and CDR2 YYDKDF (reference sequence). CDR3 length: 19 amino acids. V gave up 7 bases and J gave up 4 bases; unmatched junction bases: 21. CDR3 region: CATIDRGQSGRFAPETQYF. The CDR3, as DNA: TGTGCCACCATAGACAGGGGGCAGAGCGGGAGATTTGCCCCAGAGACCCAGTACTTC.

This clone was observed a single time. CDR3 sequence (DNA): TGCGCCAGCAGCCAAGGTCAGAGGACTTACTACAATGAGCAGTTCTTC. It encodes CASSQGQRTYYNEQFF. The rearrangement uses TRBV4-3 and TRBJ2-1; a possible D gene is TRBD2 (5 bases). Germline assignment: CDR1 LGHNA and CDR2 YSLEER. V shed 1 base and J shed 3 bases, with 13 bases lying between them. CDR3 length: 16 amino acids.

A remark on this clone: The same CDR3 also results from other DNA sequences found in this sample. The rearrangement joins TRBV9 to TRBJ2-7, with TRBD2 as a possible D gene (5 bases). CDR3 size: 14 residues. Germline V CDR1 and CDR2: SGDLS, YYNGEE. Trimming cost V 2 bases and J 0 bases, with 9 bases left between them. CDR3 sequence (DNA): TGTGCCAGCAGCGTTACTAGTGTCTCCTACGAGCAGTACTTC. It is translated as CASSVTSVSYEQYF.

The chain recombines TRBV7-9 with TRBJ1-1; possible D gene TRBD1, 6 bases. V was cut by 7 bases and J by 1 base, with 16 bases left in between. The CDR3 contains 15 residues. Germline CDR1 and CDR2: SEHNR and FQNEAQ (reference sequence). The CDR3 coding sequence is TGTGCCAGCATCCTCAAGGGGGGGGAGAACACTGAAGCTTTCTTT. Its translation: CASILKGGENTEAFF.

This chain uses TRBV10-2 with TRBJ1-2; D might be TRBD1 (5 bases). Trimming pared 0 bases from V and 2 bases from J, leaving 7 bases between. The CDR3 has 14 amino acids. Germline lookup yields CDR1 WSHSY and CDR2 SAAADI. The CDR3 reads CASSESTVNYGYTF. Here the CDR3 DNA reads TGCGCCAGCAGTGAGTCGACAGTAAACTATGGCTACACCTTC.

V gene TRBV5-6 combines with J gene TRBJ1-1; TRBD1 matches at 7 bases. CDR3 length: 14 residues. Germline V gene data show CDR1 as SGHDT and CDR2 as YYEEEE. The V segment lost 4 bases and the J segment 3 bases; nucleotides outside the gene matches: 6. The CDR3 protein is CASSQTGWDTEAFF. In nucleotides, the CDR3 is TGTGCCAGCAGCCAGACAGGGTGGGACACTGAAGCTTTCTTT.

A word on this clone: This sample includes further DNA sequences coding for the same CDR3. This rearrangement joins TRBV7-9 to TRBJ2-5, with 7 bases that match TRBD2. Per germline, CDR1 SEHNR and CDR2 FQNEAQ (reference sequence). The CDR3 sequence is 15 residues long. V was clipped by 1 base and J by 2 bases; unmatched bases: 4. The CDR3 loop is CASSLELAVQETQYF. The CDR3 DNA is TGTGCCAGCAGCTTAGAGCTAGCGGTACAAGAGACCCAGTACTTC.

The V gene is TRBV2, the J gene TRBJ2-5, with 9 bases identical to TRBD1. The DNA end lines up better with TRBJ2-7; the J call may be wrong. The CDR3 has 14 residues. CDR1 is SNHLY and CDR2 is FYNNEI in the germline V gene. This chain's CDR3 is CASSWGTGFYEQYF. The CDR3 nucleotides are TGTGCCAGCAGTTGGGGGACAGGGTTCTACGAGCAGTACTTC.

For the CDR3, the DNA is TGCGCCAGCAGCTTGAACGGGGGACCGAACACTGAAGCTTTCTTT. Its protein is CASSLNGGPNTEAFF. The gene calls are TRBV5-1 and TRBJ1-1, with D possibly matching TRBD1 (5 bases). The V gene's germline CDR1 is SGHRS and CDR2 YFSETQ. Trimming took 1 base from V and 1 from J, leaving 11 bases between them. There are 15 residues in the CDR3.

This rearrangement joins TRBV6-5 to TRBJ2-2, with 9 positions matching TRBD1. Per the germline V gene, CDR1 is MNHEY and CDR2 is SVGAGI. Trimming took 5 bases from V and 2 from J; bases not matched to a gene: 3. The CDR3 spans 15 residues. CDR3 DNA: TGTGCCAGCAGTAGGGACAGGGTAAACACCGGGGAGCTGTTTTTT. Translated: CASSRDRVNTGELFF.

The chain joins TRBV27 to TRBJ2-3; no firm D call. This CDR3 spans 13 amino acids. Trimming pared 2 bases from V and 3 bases from J, leaving 6 bases between. Germline CDR1 MNHEY, CDR2 SMNVEV (reference sequence). CDR3 DNA sequence: TGTGCCAGCAGTTTAATATTGACAGATACGCAGTATTTT. Translation gives CASSLILTDTQYF.